What follows describes a single T cell receptor beta chain. The data belong to a study of CD8+ T cells in alopecia areata. Study in general: The study gave treated patients oral tofacitinib at 5 to 10 mg twice daily.

Sequencing templates came from extracted RNA that was reverse transcribed into cDNA. Sequenced by immunoSEQ multiplex PCR; TCRdb stores in-frame clones only, minus some. The repertoire holds around 160,000 clones, over 70% seen once, with about 15% in the top ten. V was pared by 4 bases and J by 5 bases, with 18 bases between. The CDR3 is 15 residues long. Germline V gene sequence: CDR1 SEHNR, CDR2 FQNEAQ (reference sequence). This receptor was taken from a human donor with alopecia areata. The starting material was CD8+ T cells sorted from blood, obtained at week 0. V and J are TRBV7-9 and TRBJ2-7; D possibly uses TRBD1 or TRBD2 (5 bases each). In nucleotides, the CDR3 is TGTGCCAGCAGCTCCCGGTTGGGGGACGGCAACGAGCAGTACTTC. Translation gives CASSSRLGDGNEQYF.